The 5 T cell receptor beta chains given below trace back to one sample, sequenced in a study of shared clonotypes between healthy human individuals. Using immunoSEQ multiplex PCR, the repertoire was profiled, and TCRdb retains in-frame clones only, with some absent. The sample carries 2 million to 2.5 million clones, almost 96% recorded once. The specimen was naive CD4+ T cells sorted from blood. The subset was: CD45RA+ positively selected. The receptors originated from a man aged 18-30 years in good health.

About this clone itself: This sample also contains other DNA sequences that code for the same CDR3. The chain has TRBV7-3 and TRBJ1-1; 7 bases line up with TRBD1. The J segment lost 2 bases and the V segment lost 5 bases, leaving 5 bases of the junction unmatched. The CDR3 is made up of 14 amino acids. From germline, CDR1 is SGHTA and CDR2 FQGTGA. CDR3 in DNA: TGTGCCAGCAGCCCTCAGGGGGGAAACACTGAAGCTTTCTTT. Its protein product is CASSPQGGNTEAFF.

The chain is built from TRBV6-1 and TRBJ2-7; 9 bases match TRBD1. V shed 6 bases, J shed 3 bases, and the junction held 6 bases outside the gene matches. Germline assignment: CDR1 MNHNS and CDR2 SASEGT. This CDR3 spans 14 amino acids. CDR3 loop: CASRKTTGGYEQYF. The CDR3 region has the DNA TGTGCCAGCAGGAAGACGACAGGGGGCTACGAGCAGTACTTC.

This sequence joins TRBV5-5 and TRBJ2-5, with D possibly being TRBD1 (5 bases). This CDR3 is built from 14 residues. The ends were cut back, 6 bases at V and 4 bases at J, with 16 bases in the middle. Germline V gene data show CDR1 as SGHKS and CDR2 as YYEKEE (reference sequence). The CDR3 loop is CASTRQGNGETQYF. CDR3 nucleotide sequence: TGTGCCAGCACGCGGCAGGGTAATGGAGAGACCCAGTACTTC.

The gene calls are TRBV30 and TRBJ1-3; TRBD1 matches at 10 bases. V shed 3 bases, J shed 0 bases, and the junction held 5 bases outside the gene matches. CDR1 and CDR2 (germline): GTSNPN, SVGIG (reference sequence). The CDR3 has 16 amino acids. The CDR3 here is CAWRTGGVLSGNTIYF. The CDR3 region has the DNA TGTGCCTGGAGGACAGGGGGCGTTCTCTCTGGAAACACCATATATTTT. The entire variable domain, with the rest obtained from reference TRBV30 and TRBJ1-3, is as follows: SQTIHQWPATLVQPVGSPLSLECTVEGTSNPNLYWYRQAAGRGLQLLFYSVGIGQISSEVPQNLSASRPQDRQFILSSKKLLLSDSGFYLCAWRTGGVLSGNTIYFGEGSWLTVV.

The V and J genes are TRBV7-8 and TRBJ1-1; D might be TRBD1 (5 bases). The length of the CDR3 is 15 residues. V was shortened by 4 bases and J by 5 bases, with 17 bases between the two germline ends. In germline, CDR1 is SGHVS, CDR2 FQNEAQ. CDR3 in amino acids: CASSYYSQGGTEAFF. The CDR3 DNA is TGTGCCAGCAGCTATTACTCCCAGGGTGGGACTGAAGCTTTCTTT.